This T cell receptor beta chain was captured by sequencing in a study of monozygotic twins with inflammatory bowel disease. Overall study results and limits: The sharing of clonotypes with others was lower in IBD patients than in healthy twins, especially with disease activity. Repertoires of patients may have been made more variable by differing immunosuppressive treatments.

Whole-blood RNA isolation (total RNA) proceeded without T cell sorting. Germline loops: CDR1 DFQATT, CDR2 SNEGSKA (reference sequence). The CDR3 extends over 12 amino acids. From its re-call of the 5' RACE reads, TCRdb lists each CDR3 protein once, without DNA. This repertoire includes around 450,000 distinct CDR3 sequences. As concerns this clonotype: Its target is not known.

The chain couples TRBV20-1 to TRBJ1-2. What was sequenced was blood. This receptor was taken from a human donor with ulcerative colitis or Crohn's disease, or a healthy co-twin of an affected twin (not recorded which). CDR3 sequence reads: CSAPLPGYGYTF.